A selection of T cell receptor beta chains follows, all from one sample in a study of blood T cell repertoires in COVID-19. Method: immunoSEQ multiplex PCR; TCRdb's copy keeps in-frame clones and lacks some. The sample lists 40,000 or so clones, around 86% occurring once. The specimen sequenced was peripheral blood. The receptors here all came from a man between 60 and 75 years old with active COVID-19. CDR3s leave out the opening cysteine and the closing phenylalanine or tryptophan. For some rows the clone size is stated as once, few or many, or as a class when expanded; others skip it.

TRBV19	TRBJ1-5	few	ASSPTAGLLLNQPQH
TRBV25-1	TRBJ2-2	-	ASSDDSGPYNTGELF
TRBV15	TRBJ2-3	-	ATSAAGEDTQY
TRBV2	TRBJ1-2	-	ASSVSVWSGYGYT
TRBV4-3	TRBJ2-5	-	ASSQAGGQVPETQY
TRBV7-2	TRBJ1-4	-	ASSLGQGVKLF
TRBV6-5	TRBJ1-1	-	ASSRTENTEAF
TRBV5-6	TRBJ1-6	few	ASSGQDAPLH
TRBV5-6	TRBJ2-7	-	ASSWRDRKYEQY
TRBV2	TRBJ1-5	once	ASSDRGEGQPQH
TRBV6-1	TRBJ1-5	-	ASSESPGNQPQH
TRBV6-1	TRBJ1-5	-	ASSEMGQGAQPQH
TRBV6-5	TRBJ2-7	once	ASNLLGGTGVEQY